The source of this T cell receptor (beta chain) is a study of cytomegalovirus exposure and HLA in healthy donors. Amplification used 60 Vbeta primers and 13 Jbeta primers. The protocol was immunoSEQ multiplex PCR, while the TCRdb copy is restricted to in-frame clones and leaves out a portion. Of approximately 180,000 clones in the sample, more than 80% were seen once. Germline V CDR1 and CDR2: MNHEY, SVGAGI. V lost 6 bases, J lost 5 bases, and 14 bases lay in between. The length of the CDR3 is 13 residues. This rearrangement joins TRBV6-5 to TRBJ2-7; maybe TRBD1 (6 bases). The receptor was isolated from a man between 18 and 35 years old in good health and CMV-seronegative. The specimen was PBMCs. The CDR3 sequence: CASSTPGVNEQYF. The CDR3 bases are TGTGCCAGCAGCACGCCAGGGGTTAACGAGCAGTACTTC.